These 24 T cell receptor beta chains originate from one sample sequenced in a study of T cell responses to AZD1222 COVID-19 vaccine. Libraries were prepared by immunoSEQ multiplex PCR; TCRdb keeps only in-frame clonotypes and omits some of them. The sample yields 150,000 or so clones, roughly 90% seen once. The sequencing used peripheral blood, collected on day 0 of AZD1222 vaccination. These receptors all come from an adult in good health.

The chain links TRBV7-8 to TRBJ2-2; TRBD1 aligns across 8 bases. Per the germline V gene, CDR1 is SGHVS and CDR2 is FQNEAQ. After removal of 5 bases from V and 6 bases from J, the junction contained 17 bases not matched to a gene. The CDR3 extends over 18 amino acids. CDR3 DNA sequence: TGTGCCAGCAGCCCGCGATTCCCGGGACAGGACCCTCCCGGGGAGCTGTTTTTT. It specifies CASSPRFPGQDPPGELFF. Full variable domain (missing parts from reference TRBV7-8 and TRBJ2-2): GAGVSQSPRYKVAKRGQDVALRCDPISGHVSLFWYQQALGQGPEFLTYFQNEAQLDKSGLPSDRFFAERPEGSVSTLKIQRTQQEDSAVYLCASSPRFPGQDPPGELFFGEGSRLTVL.

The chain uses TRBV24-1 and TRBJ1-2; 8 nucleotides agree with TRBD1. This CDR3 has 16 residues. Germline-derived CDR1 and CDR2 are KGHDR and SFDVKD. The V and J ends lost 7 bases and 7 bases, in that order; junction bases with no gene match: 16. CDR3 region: CATRPLSTGEDCGYTF. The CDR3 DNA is TGTGCCACCAGACCTCTATCGACAGGGGAGGATTGTGGCTACACCTTC.

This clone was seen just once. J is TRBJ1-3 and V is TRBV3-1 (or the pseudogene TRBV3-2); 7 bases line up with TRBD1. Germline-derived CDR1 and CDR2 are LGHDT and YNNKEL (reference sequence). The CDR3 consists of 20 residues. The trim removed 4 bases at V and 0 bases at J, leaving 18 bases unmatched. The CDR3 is CASSLEGGQNSKSSGNTIYF. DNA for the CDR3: TGTGCCAGCAGCCTAGAGGGGGGACAGAACTCTAAGAGCTCTGGAAACACCATATATTTT.

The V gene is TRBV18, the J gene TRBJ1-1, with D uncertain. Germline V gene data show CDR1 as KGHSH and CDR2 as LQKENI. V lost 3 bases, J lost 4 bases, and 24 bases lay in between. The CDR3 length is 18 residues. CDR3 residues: CASSPLRLDTPAGTEAFF. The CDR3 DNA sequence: TGTGCCAGCTCACCCCTCCGTCTCGACACTCCAGCGGGCACTGAAGCTTTCTTT. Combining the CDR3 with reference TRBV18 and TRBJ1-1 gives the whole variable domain NAGVMQNPRHLVRRRGQEARLRCSPMKGHSHVYWYRQLPEEGLKFMVYLQKENIIDESGMPKERFSAEFPKEGPSILRIQQVVRGDSAAYFCASSPLRLDTPAGTEAFFGQGTRLTVV.

CDR3 amino acids: CASSQVGTPNYEQYF. As DNA, the CDR3 is TGTGCCAGCAGCCAAGTTGGGACACCTAACTACGAGCAGTACTTC. The J gene is TRBJ2-7, the V gene TRBV3-1 (or the pseudogene TRBV3-2); a weak D match, TRBD1 (6 bases). Germline V gene sequence: CDR1 LGHDT, CDR2 YNNKEL (reference sequence). V lost 1 base and J lost 3, with 13 bases in between. The CDR3 is 15 residues long.

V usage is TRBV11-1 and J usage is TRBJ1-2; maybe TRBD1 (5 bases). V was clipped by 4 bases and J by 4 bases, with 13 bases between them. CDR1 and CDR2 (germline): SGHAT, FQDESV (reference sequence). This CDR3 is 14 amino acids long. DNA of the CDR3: TGTGCCAGCAGCTCCCCGGGACCGAGCTATGGCTACACCTTC. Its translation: CASSSPGPSYGYTF.

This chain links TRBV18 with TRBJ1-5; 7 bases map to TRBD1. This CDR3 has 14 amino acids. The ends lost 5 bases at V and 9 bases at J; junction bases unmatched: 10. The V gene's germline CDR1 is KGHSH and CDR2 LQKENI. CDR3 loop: CASSDDRDGPPQHF. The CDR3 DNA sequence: TGTGCCAGCTCAGACGACAGGGATGGGCCGCCCCAGCATTTT.

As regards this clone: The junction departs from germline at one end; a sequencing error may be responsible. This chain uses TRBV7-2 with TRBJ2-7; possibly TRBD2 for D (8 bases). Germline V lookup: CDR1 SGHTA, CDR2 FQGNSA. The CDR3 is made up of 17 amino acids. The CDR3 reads CASSVAGGSGRRGEQYF. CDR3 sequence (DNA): TGTGCCAGCAGCGTAGCAGGGGGGAGCGGGAGAAGGGGCGAGCAGTACTTC. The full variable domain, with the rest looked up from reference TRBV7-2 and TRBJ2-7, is GAGVSQSPSNKVTEKGKDVELRCDPISGHTALYWYRQSLGQGLEFLIYFQGNSAPDKSGLPSDRFSAERTGGSVSTLTIQRTQQEDSAVYLCASSVAGGSGRRGEQYFGPGTRLTVT.

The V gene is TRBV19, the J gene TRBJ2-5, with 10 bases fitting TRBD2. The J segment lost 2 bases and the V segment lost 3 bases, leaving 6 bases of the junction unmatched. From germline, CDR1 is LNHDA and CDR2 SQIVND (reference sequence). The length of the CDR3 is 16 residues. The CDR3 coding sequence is TGTGCCAGTAGTATGTGGACTAGCGGAGTTCAAGAGACCCAGTACTTC. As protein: CASSMWTSGVQETQYF.

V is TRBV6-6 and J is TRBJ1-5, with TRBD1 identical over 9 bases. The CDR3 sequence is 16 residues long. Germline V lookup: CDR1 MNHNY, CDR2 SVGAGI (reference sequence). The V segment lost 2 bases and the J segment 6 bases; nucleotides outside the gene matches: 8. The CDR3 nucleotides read TGTGCCAGCAGTTACGACAGGGGGGGCGGACGTCAGCCCCAGCATTTT. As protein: CASSYDRGGGRQPQHF.

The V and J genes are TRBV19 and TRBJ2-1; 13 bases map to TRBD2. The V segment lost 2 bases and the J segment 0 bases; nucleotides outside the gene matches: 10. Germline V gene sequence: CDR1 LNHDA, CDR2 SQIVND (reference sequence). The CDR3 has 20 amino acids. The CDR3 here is CASSIYMGLAGSNSYNEQFF. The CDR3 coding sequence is TGTGCCAGTAGTATATATATGGGACTAGCGGGGTCCAACTCCTACAATGAGCAGTTCTTC.

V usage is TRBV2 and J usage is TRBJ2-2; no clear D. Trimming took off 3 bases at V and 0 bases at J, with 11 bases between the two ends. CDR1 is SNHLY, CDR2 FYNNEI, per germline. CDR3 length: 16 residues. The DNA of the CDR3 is TGTGCCAGCAGTGACGGGCGCACTCCGAACACCGGGGAGCTGTTTTTT. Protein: CASSDGRTPNTGELFF.

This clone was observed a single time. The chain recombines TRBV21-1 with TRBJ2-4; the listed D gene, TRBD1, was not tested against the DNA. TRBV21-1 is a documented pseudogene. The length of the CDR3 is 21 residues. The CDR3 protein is CASSNEPYRGPFLLAKNIQYF. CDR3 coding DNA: TGTGCCAGCAGCAACGAACCCTATAGGGGTCCCTTTCTCTTAGCCAAAAACATTCAGTACTTC.

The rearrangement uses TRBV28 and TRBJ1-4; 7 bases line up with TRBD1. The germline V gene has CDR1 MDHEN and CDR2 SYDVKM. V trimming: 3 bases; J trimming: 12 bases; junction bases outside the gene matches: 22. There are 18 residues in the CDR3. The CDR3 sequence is CASSFPLKSGTAPVELFF. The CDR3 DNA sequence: TGTGCCAGCAGTTTCCCACTTAAATCCGGGACAGCTCCTGTTGAACTGTTTTTT.

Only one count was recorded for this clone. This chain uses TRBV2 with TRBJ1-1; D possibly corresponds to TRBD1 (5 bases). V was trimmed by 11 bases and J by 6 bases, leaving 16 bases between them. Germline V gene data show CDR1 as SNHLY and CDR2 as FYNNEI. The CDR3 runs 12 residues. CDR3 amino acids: CAGRGASPEAFF. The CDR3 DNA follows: TGTGCCGGACGCGGGGCCAGTCCTGAAGCTTTCTTT.

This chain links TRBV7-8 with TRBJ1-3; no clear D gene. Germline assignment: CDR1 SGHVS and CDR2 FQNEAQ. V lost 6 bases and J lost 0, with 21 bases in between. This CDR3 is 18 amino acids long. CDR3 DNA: TGTGCCAGCAGACAAACGGTCGGGCTCCCTAGCTCTGGAAACACCATATATTTT. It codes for CASRQTVGLPSSGNTIYF.

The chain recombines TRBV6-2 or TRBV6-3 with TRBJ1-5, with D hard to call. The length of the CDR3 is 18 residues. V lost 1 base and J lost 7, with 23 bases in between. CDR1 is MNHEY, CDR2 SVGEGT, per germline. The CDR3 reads CASSYWDLGDGRGQPQHF. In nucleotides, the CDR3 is TGTGCCAGCAGTTACTGGGATTTGGGTGACGGGAGAGGACAGCCCCAGCATTTT.

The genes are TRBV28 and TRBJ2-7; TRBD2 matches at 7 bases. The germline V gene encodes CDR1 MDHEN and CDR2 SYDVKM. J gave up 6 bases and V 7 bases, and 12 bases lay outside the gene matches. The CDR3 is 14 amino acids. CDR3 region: CASTDTMGLSEQYF. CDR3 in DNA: TGTGCCAGCACGGACACCATGGGACTAAGCGAGCAGTACTTC. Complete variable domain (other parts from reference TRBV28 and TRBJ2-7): DVKVTQSSRYLVKRTGEKVFLECVQDMDHENMFWYRQDPGLGLRLIYFSYDVKMKEKGDIPEGYSVSREKKERFSLILESASTNQTSMYLCASTDTMGLSEQYFGPGTRLTVT.

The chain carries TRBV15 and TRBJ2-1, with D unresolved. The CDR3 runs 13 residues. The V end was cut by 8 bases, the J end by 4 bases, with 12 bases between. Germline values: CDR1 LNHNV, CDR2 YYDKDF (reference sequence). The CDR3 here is CATCDDRYNEQFF. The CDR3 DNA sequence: TGTGCCACCTGCGATGATAGATACAATGAGCAGTTCTTC.

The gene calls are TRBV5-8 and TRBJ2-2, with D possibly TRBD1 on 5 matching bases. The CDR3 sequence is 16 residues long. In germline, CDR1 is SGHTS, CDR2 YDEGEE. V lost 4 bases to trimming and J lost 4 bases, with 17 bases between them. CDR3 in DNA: TGTGCCAGCAGCACTATTAAGGGGTGGCCCACCGGGGAGCTGTTTTTT. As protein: CASSTIKGWPTGELFF.

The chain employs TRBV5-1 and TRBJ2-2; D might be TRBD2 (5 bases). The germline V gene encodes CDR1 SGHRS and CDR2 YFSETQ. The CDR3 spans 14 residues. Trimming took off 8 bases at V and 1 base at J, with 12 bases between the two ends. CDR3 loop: CASGLQMNTGELFF. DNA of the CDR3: TGCGCCAGTGGACTTCAGATGAACACCGGGGAGCTGTTTTTT.

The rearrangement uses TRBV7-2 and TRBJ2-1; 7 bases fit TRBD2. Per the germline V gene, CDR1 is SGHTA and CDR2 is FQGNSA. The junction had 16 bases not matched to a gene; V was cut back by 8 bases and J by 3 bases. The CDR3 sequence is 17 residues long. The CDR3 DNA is TGTGCCAGCGGGGGGGACTCCCGAAGTGTCTTCTACAATGAGCAGTTCTTC. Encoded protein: CASGGDSRSVFYNEQFF. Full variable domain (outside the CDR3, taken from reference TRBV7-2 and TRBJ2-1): GAGVSQSPSNKVTEKGKDVELRCDPISGHTALYWYRQSLGQGLEFLIYFQGNSAPDKSGLPSDRFSAERTGGSVSTLTIQRTQQEDSAVYLCASGGDSRSVFYNEQFFGPGTRLTVL.

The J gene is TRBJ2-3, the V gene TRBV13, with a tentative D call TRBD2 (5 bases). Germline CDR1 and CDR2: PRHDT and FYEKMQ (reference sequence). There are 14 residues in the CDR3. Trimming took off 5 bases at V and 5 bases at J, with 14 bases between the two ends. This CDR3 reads CASSPRLGVDTQYF. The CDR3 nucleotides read TGTGCCAGCAGCCCCCGCTTGGGAGTAGATACGCAGTATTTT.

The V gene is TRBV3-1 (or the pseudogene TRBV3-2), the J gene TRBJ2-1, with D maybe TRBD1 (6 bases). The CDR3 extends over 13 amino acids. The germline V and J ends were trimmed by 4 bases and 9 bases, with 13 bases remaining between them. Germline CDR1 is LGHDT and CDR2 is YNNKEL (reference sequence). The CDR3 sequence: CASSRNRESEQFF. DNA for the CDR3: TGTGCCAGCAGCCGGAACAGGGAGAGTGAGCAGTTCTTC.